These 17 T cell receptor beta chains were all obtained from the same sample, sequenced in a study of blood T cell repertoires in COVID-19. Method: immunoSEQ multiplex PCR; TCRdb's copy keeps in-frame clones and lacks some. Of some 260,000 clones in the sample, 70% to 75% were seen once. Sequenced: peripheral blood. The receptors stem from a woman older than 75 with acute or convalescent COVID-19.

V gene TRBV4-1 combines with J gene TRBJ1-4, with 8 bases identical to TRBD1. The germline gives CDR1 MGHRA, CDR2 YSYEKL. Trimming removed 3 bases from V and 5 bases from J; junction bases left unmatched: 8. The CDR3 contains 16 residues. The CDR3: CASSQKQGAPNEKLFF. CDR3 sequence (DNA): TGCGCCAGCAGCCAGAAGCAGGGGGCTCCCAATGAAAAACTGTTTTTT.

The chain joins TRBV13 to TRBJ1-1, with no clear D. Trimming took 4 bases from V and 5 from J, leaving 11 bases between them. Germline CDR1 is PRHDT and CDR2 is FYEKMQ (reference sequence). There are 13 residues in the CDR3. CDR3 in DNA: TGTGCCAGCAGCTCCCTCAGGAAGACTGAAGCTTTCTTT. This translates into CASSSLRKTEAFF. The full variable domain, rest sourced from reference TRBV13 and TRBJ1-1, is AAGVIQSPRHLIKEKRETATLKCYPIPRHDTVYWYQQGPGQDPQFLISFYEKMQSDKGSIPDRFSAQQFSDYHSELNMSSLELGDSALYFCASSSLRKTEAFFGQGTRLTVV.

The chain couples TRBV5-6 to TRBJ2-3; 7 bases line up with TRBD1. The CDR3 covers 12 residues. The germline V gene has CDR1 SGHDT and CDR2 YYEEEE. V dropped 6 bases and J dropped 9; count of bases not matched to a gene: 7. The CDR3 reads CASTDTGQTQYF. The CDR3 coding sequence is TGTGCCAGCACAGACACGGGACAGACGCAGTATTTT.

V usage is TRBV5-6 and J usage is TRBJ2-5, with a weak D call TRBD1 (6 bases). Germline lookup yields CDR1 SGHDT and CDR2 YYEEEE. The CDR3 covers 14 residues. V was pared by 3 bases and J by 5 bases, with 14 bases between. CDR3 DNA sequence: TGTGCCAGCAGCTGGGGACAACCGAGGGAGACCCAGTACTTC. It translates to CASSWGQPRETQYF. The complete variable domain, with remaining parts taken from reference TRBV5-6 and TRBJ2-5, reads DAGVTQSPTHLIKTRGQQVTLRCSPKSGHDTVSWYQQALGQGPQFIFQYYEEEERQRGNFPDRFSGHQFPNYSSELNVNALLLGDSALYLCASSWGQPRETQYFGPGTRLLVL.

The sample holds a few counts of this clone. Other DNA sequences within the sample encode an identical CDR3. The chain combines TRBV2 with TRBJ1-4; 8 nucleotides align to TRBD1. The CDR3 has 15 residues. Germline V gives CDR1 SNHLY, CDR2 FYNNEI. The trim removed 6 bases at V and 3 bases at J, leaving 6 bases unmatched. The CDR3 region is CASRDRGLANEKLFF. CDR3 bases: TGTGCCAGCAGAGACAGGGGTCTGGCTAATGAAAAACTGTTTTTT.

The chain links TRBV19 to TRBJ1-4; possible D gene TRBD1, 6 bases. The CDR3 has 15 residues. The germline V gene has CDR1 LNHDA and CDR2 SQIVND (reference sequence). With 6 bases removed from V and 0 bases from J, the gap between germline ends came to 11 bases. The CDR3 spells CASRSRTATNEKLFF. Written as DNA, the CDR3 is TGTGCCAGTAGGAGCCGGACAGCAACTAATGAAAAACTGTTTTTT. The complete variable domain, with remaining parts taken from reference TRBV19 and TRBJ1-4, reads DGGITQSPKYLFRKEGQNVTLSCEQNLNHDAMYWYRQDPGQGLRLIYYSQIVNDFQKGDIAEGYSVSREKKESFPLTVTSAQKNPTAFYLCASRSRTATNEKLFFGSGTQLSVL.

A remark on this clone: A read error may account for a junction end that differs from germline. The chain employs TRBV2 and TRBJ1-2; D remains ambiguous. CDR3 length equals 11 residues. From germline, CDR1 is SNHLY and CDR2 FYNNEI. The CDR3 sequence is CGGVSYYGYTF. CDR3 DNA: TGCGGCGGGGTTTCGTACTATGGCTACACCTTC.

The CDR3 coding sequence is TGTGCCAGCAGTTCCGGGACATTAGCGGAAAAACTGTTTTTT. This encodes CASSSGTLAEKLFF. The chain couples TRBV28 to TRBJ1-4; TRBD1 might be the D (6 bases). The CDR3 contains 14 residues. V shed 4 bases and J shed 8 bases, with 14 bases lying between them. Germline V gene sequence: CDR1 MDHEN, CDR2 SYDVKM.

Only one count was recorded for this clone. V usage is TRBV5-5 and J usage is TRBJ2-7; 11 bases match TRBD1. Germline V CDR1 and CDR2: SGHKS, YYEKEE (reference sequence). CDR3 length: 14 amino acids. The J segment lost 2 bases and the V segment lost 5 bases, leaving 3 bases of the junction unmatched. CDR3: CASSLDRGPYEQYF. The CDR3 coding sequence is TGTGCCAGCAGTCTGGACAGGGGGCCCTACGAGCAGTACTTC.

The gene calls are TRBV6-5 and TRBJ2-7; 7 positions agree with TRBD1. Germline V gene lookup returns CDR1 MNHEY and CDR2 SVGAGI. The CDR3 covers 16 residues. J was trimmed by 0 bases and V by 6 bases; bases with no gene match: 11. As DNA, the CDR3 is TGTGCCAGCAGCTACCGACAGGGACGGGACTCCTACGAGCAGTACTTC. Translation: CASSYRQGRDSYEQYF.

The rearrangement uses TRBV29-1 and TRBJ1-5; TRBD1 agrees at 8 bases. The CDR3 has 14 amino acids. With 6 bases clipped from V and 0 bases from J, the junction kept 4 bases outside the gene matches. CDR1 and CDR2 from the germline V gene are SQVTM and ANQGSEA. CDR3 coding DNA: TGCAGCGTCCGGACAGGGAATAGCAATCAGCCCCAGCATTTT. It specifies CSVRTGNSNQPQHF.

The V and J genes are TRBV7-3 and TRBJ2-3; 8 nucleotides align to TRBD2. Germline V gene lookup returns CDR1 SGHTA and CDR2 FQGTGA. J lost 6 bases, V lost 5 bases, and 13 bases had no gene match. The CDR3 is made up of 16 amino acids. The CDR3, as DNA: TGTGCCAGCAGCCCCCAGCCGGGAGGGGCCCGGGATACGCAGTATTTT. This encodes CASSPQPGGARDTQYF.

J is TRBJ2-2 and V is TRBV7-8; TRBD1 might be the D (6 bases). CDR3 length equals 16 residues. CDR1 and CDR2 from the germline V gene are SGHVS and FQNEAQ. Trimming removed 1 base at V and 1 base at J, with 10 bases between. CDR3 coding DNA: TGTGCCAGCAGCTTAGGACAGGCCATGAACACCGGGGAGCTGTTTTTT. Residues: CASSLGQAMNTGELFF.

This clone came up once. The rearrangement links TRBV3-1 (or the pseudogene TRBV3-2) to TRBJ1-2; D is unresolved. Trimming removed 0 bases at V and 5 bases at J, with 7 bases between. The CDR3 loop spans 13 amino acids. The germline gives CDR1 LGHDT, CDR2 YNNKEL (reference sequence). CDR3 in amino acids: CASSQDRMYGYTF. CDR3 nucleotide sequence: TGTGCCAGCAGCCAAGACAGGATGTATGGCTACACCTTC.

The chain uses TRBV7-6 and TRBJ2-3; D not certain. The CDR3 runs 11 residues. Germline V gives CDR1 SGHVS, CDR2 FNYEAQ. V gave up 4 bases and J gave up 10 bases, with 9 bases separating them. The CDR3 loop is CASSSSLSQYF. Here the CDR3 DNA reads TGTGCCAGCAGCTCCTCTCTATCGCAGTATTTT.

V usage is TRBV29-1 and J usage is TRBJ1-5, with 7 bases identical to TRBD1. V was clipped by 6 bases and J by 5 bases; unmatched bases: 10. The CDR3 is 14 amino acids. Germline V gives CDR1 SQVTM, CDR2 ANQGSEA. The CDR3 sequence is CSVQQGTRDQPQHF. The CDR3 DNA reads TGCAGCGTGCAACAGGGGACGCGGGATCAGCCCCAGCATTTT.

Written as DNA, the CDR3 is TGTGCCACCAGACAGGGTTACAATCAGCCCCAGCATTTT. As protein: CATRQGYNQPQHF. The chain is built from TRBV19 and TRBJ1-5; TRBD1 matches 7 bases. CDR1 LNHDA and CDR2 SQIVND come from the germline V gene (reference sequence). CDR3 size: 13 residues. The V gene end was trimmed by 10 bases and the J gene end by 3 bases; junction bases not matched to a gene: 6.